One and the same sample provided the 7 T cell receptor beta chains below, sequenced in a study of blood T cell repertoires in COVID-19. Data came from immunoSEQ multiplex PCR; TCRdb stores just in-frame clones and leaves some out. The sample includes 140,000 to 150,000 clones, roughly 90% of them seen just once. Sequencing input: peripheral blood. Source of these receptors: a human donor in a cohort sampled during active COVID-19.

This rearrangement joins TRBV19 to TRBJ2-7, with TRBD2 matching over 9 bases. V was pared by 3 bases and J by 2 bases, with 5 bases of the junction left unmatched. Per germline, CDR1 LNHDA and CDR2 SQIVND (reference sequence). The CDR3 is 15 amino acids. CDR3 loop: CASSIGAGGPYEQYF. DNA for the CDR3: TGTGCCAGTAGTATCGGAGCGGGAGGACCCTACGAGCAGTACTTC.

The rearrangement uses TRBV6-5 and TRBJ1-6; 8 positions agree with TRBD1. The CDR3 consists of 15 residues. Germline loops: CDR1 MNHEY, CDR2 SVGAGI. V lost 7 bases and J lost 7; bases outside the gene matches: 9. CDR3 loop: CASTDRGTGNSPLHF. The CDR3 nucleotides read TGTGCCAGCACCGACCGTGGGACAGGCAATTCACCCCTCCACTTT.

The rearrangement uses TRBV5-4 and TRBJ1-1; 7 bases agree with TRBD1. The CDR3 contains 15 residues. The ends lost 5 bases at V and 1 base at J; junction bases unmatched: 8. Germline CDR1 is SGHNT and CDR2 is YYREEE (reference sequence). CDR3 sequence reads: CASSSRTGGNTEAFF. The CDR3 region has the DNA TGTGCCAGCAGTTCCAGGACAGGTGGGAACACTGAAGCTTTCTTT.

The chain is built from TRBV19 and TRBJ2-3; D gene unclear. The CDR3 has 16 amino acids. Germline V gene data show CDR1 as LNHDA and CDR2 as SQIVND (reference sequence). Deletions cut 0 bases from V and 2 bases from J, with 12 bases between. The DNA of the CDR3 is TGTGCCAGTAGTATAGATCGGCGTAGCCTCACAGATACGCAGTATTTT. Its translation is CASSIDRRSLTDTQYF.

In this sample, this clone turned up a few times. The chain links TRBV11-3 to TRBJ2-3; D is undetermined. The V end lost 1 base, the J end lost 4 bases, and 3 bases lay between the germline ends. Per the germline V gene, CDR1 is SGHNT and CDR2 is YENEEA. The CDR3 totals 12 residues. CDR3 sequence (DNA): TGTGCCAGCAGCTTAGTCTCAGATACGCAGTATTTT. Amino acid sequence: CASSLVSDTQYF.

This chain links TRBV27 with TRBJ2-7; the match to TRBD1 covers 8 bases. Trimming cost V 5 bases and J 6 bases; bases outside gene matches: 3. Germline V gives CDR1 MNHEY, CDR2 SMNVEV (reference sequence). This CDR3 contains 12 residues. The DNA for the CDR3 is TGTGCCAGCAGTACCACAGGGGGCGAGCAGTACTTC. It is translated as CASSTTGGEQYF.

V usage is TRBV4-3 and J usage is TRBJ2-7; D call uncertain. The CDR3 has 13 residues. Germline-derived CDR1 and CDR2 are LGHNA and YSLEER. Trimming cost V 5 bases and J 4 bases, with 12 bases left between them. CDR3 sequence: CASSSNLLYEQYF. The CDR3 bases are TGCGCCAGCAGCTCCAACTTGCTTTACGAGCAGTACTTC.